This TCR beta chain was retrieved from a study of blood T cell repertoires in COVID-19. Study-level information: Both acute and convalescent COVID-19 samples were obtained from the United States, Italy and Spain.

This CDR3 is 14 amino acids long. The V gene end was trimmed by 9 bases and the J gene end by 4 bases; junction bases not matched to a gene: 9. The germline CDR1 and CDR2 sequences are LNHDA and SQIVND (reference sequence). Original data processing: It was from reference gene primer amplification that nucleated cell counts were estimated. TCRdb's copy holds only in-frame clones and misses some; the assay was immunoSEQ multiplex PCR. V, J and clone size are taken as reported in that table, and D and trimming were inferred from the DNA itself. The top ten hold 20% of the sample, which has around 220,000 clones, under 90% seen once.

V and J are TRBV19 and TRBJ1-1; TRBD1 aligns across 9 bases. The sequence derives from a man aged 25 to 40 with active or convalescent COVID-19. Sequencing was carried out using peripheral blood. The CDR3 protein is CASGQGLGGTEAFF. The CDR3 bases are TGTGCCAGCGGACAGGGGCTAGGGGGCACTGAAGCTTTCTTT.